One sample yielded the 32 T cell receptor beta chains listed below, sequenced in a study of vaccination and CD4 T cells after COVID-19. Oncomine TCR Beta short-read sequencing was applied to DNA from cultured CD4+ T cells. From the PCR reads, TCRdb called clonotypes with MiXCR, one entry per CDR3 protein. The table has some 16,000 distinct CDR3 sequences, roughly 45% seen once. These receptors' targets are unknown. Treatment reported: roughly ten-day PBMC culture with coronavirus spike peptide pools or control peptides (ViraFEST assay). The sample here was CD4+ T cells from blood, cultured in vitro, taken after SARS-CoV-2 vaccination. Receptors were obtained from a human donor who had recovered from COVID-19.

In the case of this clonotype: The germline gene is not matched at one end of the junction; a read error may be the cause. The chain has TRBV10-3 and TRBJ2-1; 7 positions agree with TRBD2. The V gene's germline CDR1 is ENHRY and CDR2 SYGVKD. The CDR3 runs 19 residues. CDR3: CAISESRAGVRASYNEQFF. The CDR3 DNA is TGCGCCATCAGTGAGTCAAGGGCGGGAGTCCGGGCGTCTTACAATGAGCAGTTCTTC.

The V call is TRBV7-3, the J call TRBJ2-2; no clear D gene. Germline V lookup: CDR1 SGHTA, CDR2 FQGTGA. V was trimmed by 5 bases and J by 6 bases, leaving 10 bases between them. The CDR3 extends over 13 amino acids. In DNA form, the CDR3 reads TGTGCCAGCAGCACCCGTTCGGCCGGGGAGCTGTTTTTT. Residues: CASSTRSAGELFF.

This clonotype was seen a few times. The V gene is TRBV7-9, the J gene TRBJ2-5; 14 bases fit TRBD2. Germline CDR1 reads SEHNR; CDR2 reads FQNEAQ (reference sequence). This CDR3 comprises 17 residues. With 6 bases clipped from V and 4 bases from J, the junction kept 10 bases outside the gene matches. CDR3 sequence reads: CASSPRLAGGPGETQYF. The CDR3 DNA is TGTGCCAGCAGTCCCAGACTAGCGGGAGGGCCGGGAGAGACCCAGTACTTC. Supplemented by reference TRBV7-9 and TRBJ2-5, the full variable domain reads DTGVSQNPRHKITKRGQNVTFRCDPISEHNRLYWYRQTLGQGPEFLTYFQNEAQLEKSRLLSDRFSAERPKGSFSTLEIQRTEQGDSAMYLCASSPRLAGGPGETQYFGPGTRLLVL.

V usage is TRBV2 and J usage is TRBJ1-1; D perhaps matches TRBD1 (6 bases). Germline lookup yields CDR1 SNHLY and CDR2 FYNNEI. Trimming removed 7 bases from V and 4 bases from J, with 13 bases in between. The CDR3 spans 13 residues. Written as DNA, the CDR3 is TGTGCCAGCAACGACCGGGACACCACTGAAGCTTTCTTT. It yields the protein CASNDRDTTEAFF.

This clonotype was observed a few times. The chain employs TRBV18 and TRBJ2-7, with a tentative D call TRBD1 (5 bases). V was shortened by 4 bases and J by 3 bases, with 10 bases between the two germline ends. The length of the CDR3 is 13 residues. In germline, CDR1 is KGHSH, CDR2 LQKENI. CDR3 sequence reads: CASSRTGNYEQYF. DNA for the CDR3: TGTGCCAGCTCACGCACAGGAAACTACGAGCAGTACTTC.

This chain uses TRBV7-2 with TRBJ2-1, with TRBD2 matching over 9 bases. Germline lookup yields CDR1 SGHTA and CDR2 FQGNSA. V lost 7 bases, J lost 8 bases, and 15 bases stayed unmatched. This CDR3 has 16 residues. The CDR3 loop is CASTRMGAGGPDEQFF. CDR3 sequence (DNA): TGTGCCAGCACCAGAATGGGGGCGGGAGGGCCGGATGAGCAGTTCTTC. Variable domain in full (rest from reference TRBV7-2 and TRBJ2-1): GAGVSQSPSNKVTEKGKDVELRCDPISGHTALYWYRQSLGQGLEFLIYFQGNSAPDKSGLPSDRFSAERTGGSVSTLTIQRTQQEDSAVYLCASTRMGAGGPDEQFFGPGTRLTVL.

The V call is TRBV12-3 or TRBV12-4, the J call TRBJ2-2; possibly TRBD2 for D (6 bases). The V gene lost 6 bases and the J gene lost 6 bases, with 14 bases spanning the gap. CDR3 size: 14 residues. The CDR3 DNA is TGTGCCAGCAGCAAGCCCACGGGGGCCGGGGAGCTGTTTTTT. This encodes CASSKPTGAGELFF.

The chain is built from TRBV7-9 and TRBJ2-3, with D perhaps matching TRBD2 (5 bases). Between the trimmed V and J ends, which lost 1 base and 4 bases, there was a span of 6 bases. Germline CDR1 and CDR2: SEHNR and FQNEAQ (reference sequence). The CDR3 length is 13 residues. The CDR3 protein is CASSLVGADTQYF. As DNA, the CDR3 is TGTGCCAGCAGCTTAGTCGGGGCAGATACGCAGTATTTT.

The chain is built from TRBV25-1 and TRBJ2-3; a possible D gene is TRBD2 (5 bases). This CDR3 has 17 residues. The germline V gene encodes CDR1 MGHDK and CDR2 SYGVNS. V lost 4 bases and J 1 base, leaving 18 bases between the germline ends. The CDR3 nucleotides read TGTGCCAGCAGTGCGGACGGAGGCGGATATGGCACAGATACGCAGTATTTT. The encoded protein is CASSADGGGYGTDTQYF.

The chain uses TRBV12-3 or TRBV12-4 and TRBJ2-3; TRBD2 matches at 13 bases. This CDR3 is 17 amino acids long. The V and J ends lost 6 bases and 0 bases, in that order; junction bases with no gene match: 6. CDR3 in amino acids: CASRVGTSGISTDTQYF. The DNA for the CDR3 is TGTGCCAGCAGGGTCGGGACTAGCGGGATTAGCACAGATACGCAGTATTTT.

The V and J genes are TRBV7-9 and TRBJ2-7, with TRBD1 identical over 10 bases. This CDR3 has 14 residues. J was trimmed by 5 bases and V by 5 bases; bases with no gene match: 6. The germline V gene encodes CDR1 SEHNR and CDR2 FQNEAQ (reference sequence). The CDR3 here is CASSPGQGLNEQYF. For the CDR3, the DNA is TGTGCCAGCAGCCCGGGACAGGGGCTTAACGAGCAGTACTTC. Variable domain in full (rest from reference TRBV7-9 and TRBJ2-7): DTGVSQNPRHKITKRGQNVTFRCDPISEHNRLYWYRQTLGQGPEFLTYFQNEAQLEKSRLLSDRFSAERPKGSFSTLEIQRTEQGDSAMYLCASSPGQGLNEQYFGPGTRLTVT.

This clonotype was counted between two and nine times. The gene calls are TRBV2 and TRBJ1-1, with D tentatively TRBD1 (6 bases). This CDR3 spans 15 amino acids. Per germline, CDR1 SNHLY and CDR2 FYNNEI. The V and J ends lost 2 bases and 2 bases respectively, with 12 bases between them. The CDR3 here is CASSEQGSGNTEAFF. Here the CDR3 DNA reads TGTGCCAGCAGTGAACAGGGGAGCGGAAACACTGAAGCTTTCTTT.

The V call is TRBV6-1, the J call TRBJ2-7; 7 bases fit TRBD2. The V segment lost 3 bases and the J segment 2 bases; nucleotides outside the gene matches: 1. Germline V lookup: CDR1 MNHNS, CDR2 SASEGT. The CDR3 is 13 amino acids. CDR3 in amino acids: CASSERETYEQYF. The CDR3 DNA sequence: TGTGCCAGCAGTGAGCGGGAGACCTACGAGCAGTACTTC.

J is TRBJ1-5 and V is TRBV28; no firm D call. The V gene lost 6 bases and the J gene lost 8 bases, with 20 bases spanning the gap. The germline gives CDR1 MDHEN, CDR2 SYDVKM. This CDR3 is 15 amino acids long. CDR3 amino acids: CASRSPGPLLEPQHF. As DNA, the CDR3 is TGTGCCAGCAGGTCCCCCGGGCCCCTACTTGAGCCCCAGCATTTT.

This chain joins TRBV18 and TRBJ1-5; D uncertain. The CDR3 totals 13 residues. Germline CDR1 is KGHSH and CDR2 is LQKENI. V lost 3 bases to trimming and J lost 4 bases, with 7 bases between them. CDR3 nucleotide sequence: TGTGCCAGCTCACCGGGCCTGAATCAGCCCCAGCATTTT. Translation: CASSPGLNQPQHF.

This clonotype showed up just a few times. V gene TRBV30 combines with J gene TRBJ2-5, with D perhaps TRBD1 or TRBD2 (5 bases each). V was shortened by 1 base and J by 7 bases, with 16 bases between the two germline ends. CDR3 size: 14 residues. CDR1 is GTSNPN, CDR2 SVGIG, per germline (reference sequence). This chain's CDR3 is CAWSGGRARGTQYF. CDR3 in DNA: TGTGCCTGGAGTGGGGGTAGAGCGAGGGGGACCCAGTACTTC.

The genes are TRBV19 and TRBJ2-7; D is ambiguous. Looked up from germline, CDR1 is LNHDA and CDR2 is SQIVND (reference sequence). The CDR3 extends over 12 amino acids. Trimming took off 9 bases at V and 6 bases at J, with 15 bases between the two ends. CDR3 nucleotide sequence: TGTGCCAGCCTAAGACCGGCCCTCGAGCAGTACTTC. Protein sequence: CASLRPALEQYF.

This CDR3 is CSARRVRWDTEAFF. The CDR3 nucleotides are TGCAGTGCTAGAAGGGTTAGGTGGGACACTGAAGCTTTCTTT. This sequence joins TRBV20-1 and TRBJ1-1; D uncertain. The V end was cut by 2 bases, the J end by 3 bases, with 13 bases between. The CDR3 is 14 residues long. The germline CDR1 and CDR2 sequences are DFQATT and SNEGSKA (reference sequence).

This clonotype was counted between two and nine times. The chain couples TRBV27 to TRBJ2-7; a possible D gene is TRBD2 (5 bases). This CDR3 has 14 residues. V was clipped by 5 bases and J by 4 bases, with 15 bases between them. Germline V lookup: CDR1 MNHEY, CDR2 SMNVEV (reference sequence). Here the CDR3 DNA reads TGTGCCAGCAGTGGGTGGCGAGGGCAATACGAGCAGTACTTC. This codes for CASSGWRGQYEQYF.

This clonotype was observed a handful of times. This sequence joins TRBV20-1 and TRBJ2-7, with 7 bases matching TRBD1. The J segment lost 2 bases and the V segment lost 5 bases, leaving 6 bases of the junction unmatched. The CDR3 runs to 13 residues. Per the germline V gene, CDR1 is DFQATT and CDR2 is SNEGSKA (reference sequence). CDR3 DNA: TGCAGTGCTGCTGACAGGGAACCCTACGAGCAGTACTTC. Protein: CSAADREPYEQYF.

The chain carries TRBV30 and TRBJ2-5; D is ambiguous. CDR1 is GTSNPN and CDR2 is SVGIG in the germline V gene (reference sequence). This CDR3 contains 11 residues. The ends were cut back, 0 bases at V and 5 bases at J, with 4 bases in the middle. Here the CDR3 DNA reads TGTGCCTGGAGTGTGATGGAGACCCAGTACTTC. Translation gives CAWSVMETQYF. The variable domain in full, completed from reference TRBV30 and TRBJ2-5, reads SQTIHQWPATLVQPVGSPLSLECTVEGTSNPNLYWYRQAAGRGLQLLFYSVGIGQISSEVPQNLSASRPQDRQFILSSKKLLLSDSGFYLCAWSVMETQYFGPGTRLLVL.

This clonotype was counted a few times. The chain employs TRBV6-1 and TRBJ1-5; possible D gene TRBD1, 5 bases. Germline V CDR1 and CDR2: MNHNS, SASEGT. Trimming took off 3 bases at V and 6 bases at J, with 12 bases between the two ends. This CDR3 spans 14 amino acids. DNA for the CDR3: TGTGCCAGCAGTGACGGGGGTTCGAGTCAGCCCCAGCATTTT. Its translation: CASSDGGSSQPQHF.

This clonotype has more than one count but fewer than ten. The rearrangement links TRBV28 to TRBJ2-5; possible D gene TRBD2, 6 bases. Trimming removed 1 base from V and 13 bases from J, with 10 bases in between. There are 11 residues in the CDR3. Germline V gene sequence: CDR1 MDHEN, CDR2 SYDVKM. The CDR3 spells CASSLFGGTYF. CDR3 coding DNA: TGTGCCAGCAGTTTATTCGGCGGGACGTACTTC.

This chain links TRBV6-2 or TRBV6-3 with TRBJ1-1; TRBD1 matches at 7 bases. With 6 bases clipped from V and 1 base from J, the junction kept 2 bases outside the gene matches. This CDR3 is built from 13 residues. The V gene's germline CDR1 is MNHEY and CDR2 SVGEGT. CDR3 sequence reads: CASSRTGNTEAFF. CDR3 DNA sequence: TGTGCCAGCAGCCGGACAGGGAACACTGAAGCTTTCTTT.

The chain has TRBV11-3 and TRBJ1-5; D uncertain. Per germline, CDR1 SGHNT and CDR2 YENEEA. The CDR3 extends over 16 amino acids. V was clipped by 3 bases and J by 0 bases, with 12 bases between them. CDR3 sequence (DNA): TGTGCCAGCAGCTTCAGTCCGGACGATAGCAATCAGCCCCAGCATTTT. As protein: CASSFSPDDSNQPQHF. Complete variable domain (other parts from reference TRBV11-3 and TRBJ1-5): EAGVVQSPRYKIIEKKQPVAFWCNPISGHNTLYWYLQNLGQGPELLIRYENEEAVDDSQLPKDRFSAERLKGVDSTLKIQPAELGDSAVYLCASSFSPDDSNQPQHFGDGTRLSIL.

The CDR3 DNA sequence: TGTGCCAGCAGGGGGGGGGCCGACTCCTACGAGCAGTACTTC. Translation: CASRGGADSYEQYF. This chain joins TRBV27 and TRBJ2-7, with D possibly TRBD2 on 7 matching bases. The germline CDR1 and CDR2 sequences are MNHEY and SMNVEV (reference sequence). The CDR3 extends over 14 amino acids. V was pared by 6 bases and J by 0 bases, with 12 bases between.

V gene TRBV6-2 or TRBV6-3 combines with J gene TRBJ2-5, with D possibly called TRBD1 or TRBD2 (6 bases each). The germline V gene has CDR1 MNHEY and CDR2 SVGEGT. This CDR3 is 16 amino acids long. V lost 8 bases and J lost 5, with 24 bases in between. CDR3: CASPMKGGLGLETQYF. CDR3 DNA: TGTGCCAGCCCAATGAAAGGGGGGCTGGGGTTGGAGACCCAGTACTTC.

The genes are TRBV20-1 and TRBJ2-7, with TRBD2 identical over 12 bases. Germline trimming cut 3 bases from V and 0 bases from J; bases unmatched to any gene: 3. The CDR3 covers 15 residues. Germline CDR1 and CDR2: DFQATT and SNEGSKA (reference sequence). CDR3 bases: TGCAGTGCTAGGACTAGCGGGAGCATCTCCTACGAGCAGTACTTC. Its protein product is CSARTSGSISYEQYF.

This clonotype was detected only a few times. The gene calls are TRBV23-1 and TRBJ2-7; D not resolved. TRBV23-1 counts as an open reading frame of uncertain function. Trimming removed 2 bases at V and 5 bases at J, with 19 bases between. The CDR3 spans 16 residues. This CDR3 reads CASSQGPVRAHHEQYF. DNA of the CDR3: TGCGCCAGCAGTCAAGGGCCCGTAAGGGCGCACCACGAGCAGTACTTC.

This clonotype turned up a few times. DNA of the CDR3: TGTGCCAGCAGTTACAGTCCGACAGGGGAGGGTGGCTACACCTTC. Residues: CASSYSPTGEGGYTF. The chain links TRBV6-5 to TRBJ1-2, with 8 nucleotides matching TRBD1. In germline, CDR1 is MNHEY, CDR2 SVGAGI. The CDR3 spans 15 residues. V shed 2 bases, J shed 7 bases, and the junction held 9 bases outside the gene matches.

The chain links TRBV11-2 to TRBJ2-7, with 7 bases matching TRBD1. The CDR3 is made up of 14 amino acids. CDR1 and CDR2 from the germline V gene are SGHAT and FQNNGV. The V and J ends lost 7 bases and 3 bases, in that order; junction bases with no gene match: 9. CDR3 amino acids: CASTHGQEGYEQYF. The CDR3 bases are TGTGCCAGCACCCATGGACAGGAAGGCTACGAGCAGTACTTC.

This clonotype was seen once. Given a much more abundant clone one base away, this may be a read error. Since the CDR3 does not end with the conserved phenylalanine or tryptophan, this likely comes from a read error. This chain links TRBV7-6 with TRBJ2-5, with D perhaps TRBD1 (6 bases). V shed 2 bases and J shed 5 bases, with 15 bases lying between them. This CDR3 spans 15 amino acids. Looked up from germline, CDR1 is SGHVS and CDR2 is FNYEAQ. DNA of the CDR3: TGTGCCAGCAGCTTACGATCGCAGGGGACGGAGACCCAGTACATC. Protein product: CASSLRSQGTETQYI.